The next 10 T cell receptor beta chains were all read from a single sample in a study of T cells expressing NK-cell markers. TCRdb reprocessed the 5' RACE reads and stores each CDR3 protein as one record, lacking DNA. This table lists around 470,000 distinct CDR3 sequences. Sequenced: blood T cells: a sorted CD56 or NKG2C T cell subset, CD4+ or CD8+ T cells, or bulk PBMC T cells (not recorded which). These receptors all come from a woman aged 50 to 60 in good health.

This chain joins TRBV29-1 and TRBJ2-5; TCRdb proposes TRBD2, but this gene call is untestable without DNA. CDR1 is SQVTM and CDR2 is ANQGSEA in the germline V gene. This CDR3 is built from 14 residues. CDR3 protein: CSAEVAGGEETQYF.

V gene TRBV5-1 combines with J gene TRBJ2-3; TCRdb returns TRBD2, unconfirmable since there is no DNA. The CDR3 has 15 amino acids. Germline CDR1 is SGHRS and CDR2 is YFSETQ. CDR3: CASSLISGSSDTQYF.

The chain joins TRBV11-3 to TRBJ2-1; TCRdb's D gene call, TRBD2, goes unchecked for lack of DNA. The CDR3 is 18 residues long. The germline V gene encodes CDR1 SGHNT and CDR2 YENEEA. The chain's CDR3 is CASSWGLAGGSLYNEQFF.

V is TRBV5-1 and J is TRBJ1-3. The V gene's germline CDR1 is SGHRS and CDR2 YFSETQ. The length of the CDR3 is 16 residues. This chain's CDR3 is CASSFGAVSSGNTIYF.

The chain has TRBV15 and TRBJ1-6. The germline V gene encodes CDR1 LNHNV and CDR2 YYDKDF (reference sequence). This CDR3 spans 18 amino acids. The CDR3 here is CATSRDSGNPSYNSPLHF.

This CDR3 is CASSHPSGRAAGELFF. The chain recombines TRBV12-3 or TRBV12-4 with TRBJ2-2; absent DNA, TCRdb's TRBD2 call cannot be checked. The CDR3 loop spans 16 amino acids.

V usage is TRBV5-1 and J usage is TRBJ2-2; with no DNA, the TCRdb D assignment of TRBD2 cannot be verified. The CDR3 runs 16 residues. Germline V gives CDR1 SGHRS, CDR2 YFSETQ. The CDR3 reads CASSPGMTGVTGELFF. Full variable domain (remainder filled in from reference TRBV5-1 and TRBJ2-2): KAGVTQTPRYLIKTRGQQVTLSCSPISGHRSVSWYQQTPGQGLQFLFEYFSETQRNKGNFPGRFSGRQFSNSRSEMNVSTLELGDSALYLCASSPGMTGVTGELFFGEGSRLTVL.

This chain uses TRBV2 with TRBJ2-1; the D gene TCRdb calls, TRBD1, cannot be checked with no DNA. Germline values: CDR1 SNHLY, CDR2 FYNNEI. This CDR3 spans 14 amino acids. The CDR3 reads CASFGIGSYNEQFF. Drawing the rest from reference TRBV2 and TRBJ2-1, the complete variable domain is EPEVTQTPSHQVTQMGQEVILRCVPISNHLYFYWYRQILGQKVEFLVSFYNNEISEKSEIFDDQFSVERPDGSNFTLKIRSTKLEDSAMYFCASFGIGSYNEQFFGPGTRLTVL.

V is TRBV3-1 and J is TRBJ1-5; TCRdb's assignment of TRBD1 cannot be checked, as there is no DNA. The CDR3 covers 14 residues. In germline, CDR1 is LGHDT, CDR2 YNNKEL (reference sequence). The CDR3: CASSQSTGIEPQHF.

Here the CDR3 reads CSVGEALGYTF. V is TRBV29-1 and J is TRBJ1-2. This CDR3 has 11 residues. Germline CDR1 and CDR2: SQVTM and ANQGSEA.